Sequencing of this T cell receptor (beta chain) was carried out in a study of spatial heterogeneity in lung cancer. Each CDR3 protein gets one entry after TCRdb re-called the 5' RACE reads with MiXCR. The repertoire holds some 11,000 distinct CDR3 sequences, with approximately 3.5% as singletons. At least ten counts were recorded for this clonotype. Little can be read into the size of this beta chain, an off-target read in a library designed for alpha chains. Time point described: sample taken at primary tumor resection. Unsorted whole RNA from tumor, nontumor lung or frozen PBMC underwent sequencing. Donation came from roughly 72 patients with untreated early-stage non-small cell lung cancer. The V and J ends lost 4 bases and 6 bases, in that order; junction bases with no gene match: 11. Germline V gene sequence: CDR1 SGDLS, CDR2 YYNGEE. The CDR3 contains 15 residues.

The chain carries TRBV9 and TRBJ2-3; 7 positions match TRBD1. This material consisted of PBMCs, taken at surgery. The sequence derives from a female donor with early-stage non-small cell lung cancer. The CDR3 DNA sequence: TGTGCCAGCAGCCCAGAGGGGGCCCCAGGGGATACGCAGTATTTT. Its translation: CASSPEGAPGDTQYF.